The clone carrying this T cell receptor (beta chain) is categorized as medium-sized (0.01 to 0.1%). Its specificity is unknown. The data are from a study of OX40 agonist ivuxolimab in advanced cancers. Germline V gene sequence: CDR1 MNHEY, CDR2 SMNVEV (reference sequence). The V gene lost 3 bases and the J gene lost 8 bases, with 10 bases spanning the gap. This CDR3 has 12 residues. The assay was immunoSEQ multiplex PCR, and TCRdb's table has in-frame clones only and misses some. Of tens of thousands of clones listed, approximately 80% were seen once; the top ten hold 16%. Study results and caveats: At 0.1-3.0 mg/kg, partial responders had clonal expansion among the lowest observed. The antigen specificity of the peripheral T cells (those that were expanded) was not determined.

This chain links TRBV27 with TRBJ1-1; a weak D match, TRBD1 (5 bases). This TCR was recovered from an adult with an advanced solid tumor such as melanoma, head and neck, liver or kidney cancer. The source was CD4+ or CD8+ T cells sorted from blood, collected in a trial of the OX40 agonist ivuxolimab. CDR3 region: CASSLVGREAFF. In DNA, the CDR3 is TGTGCCAGCAGTTTGGTGGGACGGGAAGCTTTCTTT.